Described below is a single T cell receptor (beta chain) sequence and its context. Germline and junction disagree at one end, which may indicate a read error. The data derive from a study of T cells in Graves' hyperthyroidism and ophthalmopathy. Template material for amplifying TCR beta CDR3 regions consisted of RNA transcripts. RT-PCR in the first round (using the HTBI primer set) targeted the TCR CDR3. TCRdb passed the multiplex PCR reads through MiXCR, listing each CDR3 protein once. The data show fewer than 850,000 distinct CDR3 sequences, 17% seen once. The CDR3 length is 11 residues. CDR1 and CDR2 (germline): MDHEN, SYDVKM.

The clonotype comes from a man in his fifties or sixties with Graves' hyperthyroidism. The J gene is TRBJ1-1, the V gene TRBV28; D is ambiguous. The sample consisted of blood. The CDR3 region is CATEGETGAFF. As DNA, the CDR3 is TGTGCCACCGAGGGAGAAACTGGAGCTTTCTTT.